Below are 29 T cell receptor beta chains sequenced from a single sample in a study of monozygotic twins with inflammatory bowel disease. TCRdb reprocessed the 5' RACE reads, with one entry per CDR3 protein and no DNA. Its clone listing holds about 380,000 distinct CDR3 sequences. The specimen sequenced was blood. The receptors here all came from a human donor with ulcerative colitis or Crohn's disease, or a healthy co-twin of an affected twin (not recorded which).

This chain connects TRBV4-1 to TRBJ2-3; no DNA is available, so the TRBD2 call from TCRdb remains unchecked. This CDR3 is built from 17 residues. Germline V lookup: CDR1 MGHRA, CDR2 YSYEKL. CDR3 in amino acids: CASSLGGGGPARDTQYF.

The V call is TRBV5-5, the J call TRBJ2-5. There are 12 residues in the CDR3. The germline V gene has CDR1 SGHKS and CDR2 YYEKEE (reference sequence). The CDR3 loop is CASSYQEETQYF.

The rearrangement joins TRBV7-2 to TRBJ2-1; TCRdb's D call, TRBD2, is unchecked because there is no DNA. The CDR3 runs to 16 residues. Germline CDR1 is SGHTA and CDR2 is FQGNSA. This chain's CDR3 is CASSLSSGAGFSEQFF. Full variable domain (outside the CDR3, taken from reference TRBV7-2 and TRBJ2-1): GAGVSQSPSNKVTEKGKDVELRCDPISGHTALYWYRQSLGQGLEFLIYFQGNSAPDKSGLPSDRFSAERTGGSVSTLTIQRTQQEDSAVYLCASSLSSGAGFSEQFFGPGTRLTVL.

The V and J genes are TRBV20-1 and TRBJ1-1; TCRdb's D gene call, TRBD1, goes unchecked for lack of DNA. The CDR3 is 14 residues long. Germline V gene data show CDR1 as DFQATT and CDR2 as SNEGSKA (reference sequence). CDR3 protein: CSAVRQGMNTEAFF.

The chain employs TRBV28 and TRBJ1-6; the D call from TCRdb, TRBD1, cannot be confirmed without DNA. Germline CDR1 and CDR2: MDHEN and SYDVKM. The length of the CDR3 is 15 residues. CDR3 loop: CASSTHSGDGSPLHF.

This chain uses TRBV7-2 with TRBJ1-4. The CDR3 is made up of 15 amino acids. Per germline, CDR1 SGHTA and CDR2 FQGNSA. The CDR3 protein is CASSPPWPSNEKLFF.

V and J are TRBV20-1 and TRBJ2-4. Germline lookup yields CDR1 DFQATT and CDR2 SNEGSKA (reference sequence). The CDR3 consists of 12 residues. CDR3 loop: CSARIVENIQYF.

The V and J genes are TRBV27 and TRBJ2-7; with no DNA, the TCRdb D assignment of TRBD1 cannot be verified. CDR1 and CDR2 (germline): MNHEY, SMNVEV (reference sequence). The length of the CDR3 is 16 residues. CDR3: CASSLSSGTGVYEQYF.

The chain carries TRBV12-3 or TRBV12-4 and TRBJ2-1; TCRdb outputs TRBD1, but without DNA this stays unchecked. The CDR3 extends over 15 amino acids. The CDR3 sequence is CASSSYGGGDNEQFF.

The chain joins TRBV9 to TRBJ1-6. This CDR3 has 13 amino acids. The germline V gene has CDR1 SGDLS and CDR2 YYNGEE. CDR3 residues: CASSVRGTSPLHF.

V and J are TRBV5-1 and TRBJ2-5; TCRdb's D call, TRBD2, is unchecked because there is no DNA. The CDR3 covers 13 residues. Looked up from germline, CDR1 is SGHRS and CDR2 is YFSETQ. The CDR3 sequence: CASSSGGQETQYF.

V usage is TRBV7-2 and J usage is TRBJ2-5; TCRdb picks TRBD2, but there is no DNA to check that call. This CDR3 is 16 amino acids long. The V gene's germline CDR1 is SGHTA and CDR2 FQGNSA. The CDR3 region is CASSLRLASYQETQYF.

The gene calls are TRBV6-5 and TRBJ1-2; TCRdb returns TRBD1, unconfirmable since there is no DNA. The CDR3 is made up of 12 amino acids. The germline V gene encodes CDR1 MNHEY and CDR2 SVGAGI. CDR3 sequence reads: CAAHTGDYGYTF.

This sequence joins TRBV28 and TRBJ2-7. Germline CDR1 reads MDHEN; CDR2 reads SYDVKM. This CDR3 contains 11 residues. CDR3 in amino acids: CASSRRYEQYF.

This chain joins TRBV5-6 and TRBJ2-7; lacking DNA, the TRBD1 call made by TCRdb goes unchecked. Germline V gene data show CDR1 as SGHDT and CDR2 as YYEEEE. The length of the CDR3 is 16 residues. CDR3 amino acids: CASSPLGQGRSYEQYF. The full variable domain, completed using reference TRBV5-6 and TRBJ2-7, is DAGVTQSPTHLIKTRGQQVTLRCSPKSGHDTVSWYQQALGQGPQFIFQYYEEEERQRGNFPDRFSGHQFPNYSSELNVNALLLGDSALYLCASSPLGQGRSYEQYFGPGTRLTVT.

The rearrangement links TRBV9 to TRBJ2-3; TCRdb reports TRBD1, a call that lacks DNA to check it against. CDR3 length equals 15 residues. Germline V gene data show CDR1 as SGDLS and CDR2 as YYNGEE. The CDR3 region is CASSVVPGGRDTQYF. Full variable domain (remainder filled in from reference TRBV9 and TRBJ2-3): DSGVTQTPKHLITATGQRVTLRCSPRSGDLSVYWYQQSLDQGLQFLIQYYNGEERAKGNILERFSAQQFPDLHSELNLSSLELGDSALYFCASSVVPGGRDTQYFGPGTRLTVL.

This rearrangement joins TRBV20-1 to TRBJ1-5; no DNA is available, so the TRBD1 call from TCRdb remains unchecked. Germline V gene sequence: CDR1 DFQATT, CDR2 SNEGSKA (reference sequence). The CDR3 spans 15 residues. CDR3 residues: CSALEGGTGGQPQHF.

This chain joins TRBV18 and TRBJ2-1; TCRdb's D gene call, TRBD1, goes unchecked for lack of DNA. The length of the CDR3 is 15 residues. Germline CDR1 KGHSH, CDR2 LQKENI. The CDR3 loop reads CASSPLSRVGNGQFF.

The V call is TRBV6-2 or TRBV6-3, the J call TRBJ2-1; TCRdb selects TRBD1, and the lack of DNA leaves this call unchecked. The V gene's germline CDR1 is MNHEY and CDR2 SVGEGT. This CDR3 has 15 amino acids. CDR3 protein: CASSASGTGAYEQFF.

The J gene is TRBJ2-1, the V gene TRBV5-1; the D call from TCRdb, TRBD2, cannot be confirmed without DNA. CDR1 and CDR2 from the germline V gene are SGHRS and YFSETQ. The CDR3 is 17 amino acids. CDR3 residues: CARSPGLVGSSYNEQFF.

The CDR3: CASSASGESSYEQYF. The chain uses TRBV9 and TRBJ2-7; TCRdb gives TRBD2 as the D gene, but with no DNA this cannot be confirmed. This CDR3 contains 15 residues. Germline V gene data show CDR1 as SGDLS and CDR2 as YYNGEE.

The genes are TRBV5-1 and TRBJ1-1; the D gene TCRdb calls, TRBD1, cannot be checked with no DNA. This CDR3 spans 11 amino acids. Germline CDR1 is SGHRS and CDR2 is YFSETQ. This CDR3 reads CASSFKGRAFF.

The chain is built from TRBV11-1 and TRBJ2-1; checking the TCRdb D call of TRBD1 is not possible without DNA. The CDR3 is 15 amino acids. CDR1 and CDR2 (germline): SGHAT, FQDESV (reference sequence). CDR3 amino acids: CASSPRDRDYNEQFF.

The genes are TRBV29-1 and TRBJ1-4; TCRdb names TRBD1, which stays unverified in the absence of DNA. CDR1 and CDR2 (germline): SQVTM, ANQGSEA. This CDR3 is 15 amino acids long. The CDR3 here is CSVRDSRGDNEKLFF.

The J gene is TRBJ2-5, the V gene TRBV5-4; the D call from TCRdb, TRBD2, cannot be confirmed without DNA. This CDR3 has 15 amino acids. Per the germline V gene, CDR1 is SGHNT and CDR2 is YYREEE (reference sequence). The CDR3 reads CASSLAWTGRETQYF.

The J gene is TRBJ2-1, the V gene TRBV5-1; TCRdb picks TRBD1, but there is no DNA to check that call. Germline values: CDR1 SGHRS, CDR2 YFSETQ. This CDR3 has 15 amino acids. This chain's CDR3 is CASSSADRVYNEQFF.

The chain employs TRBV30 and TRBJ2-1; TCRdb outputs TRBD1, but without DNA this stays unchecked. The CDR3 extends over 14 amino acids. From germline, CDR1 is GTSNPN and CDR2 SVGIG (reference sequence). CDR3 in amino acids: CAWRRGTSYNEQFF.

V usage is TRBV20-1 and J usage is TRBJ2-3; the D gene TCRdb calls, TRBD1, cannot be checked with no DNA. CDR3 length: 15 amino acids. Germline V CDR1 and CDR2: DFQATT, SNEGSKA (reference sequence). This CDR3 reads CSARGAGAWTDTQYF.

V gene TRBV7-9 combines with J gene TRBJ1-1. The germline V gene encodes CDR1 SEHNR and CDR2 FQNEAQ (reference sequence). This CDR3 has 14 residues. CDR3 residues: CASSAQTYGTEAFF.